This T cell receptor (beta chain) originates from a study of identical twins. After removal of 4 bases from V and 3 bases from J, the junction contained 12 bases not matched to a gene. The CDR3 sequence is 17 residues long. CDR1 is LGHNA and CDR2 is YSLEER in the germline V gene. TCRdb used MiXCR to reprocess the 5' RACE reads, holding one entry per CDR3 protein. Counted here are over 600,000 distinct CDR3 sequences, less than 25% occurring once; the ten biggest clones make up more than 4%. This clonotype was seen a handful of times. Its antigen remains unknown. Findings and caveats of the study: Twin sharing of out-of-frame TCR alpha was underestimated by models in monozygotic pairs.

This same sample was also part of a study on T cells expressing NK-cell markers.

The J gene is TRBJ2-4, the V gene TRBV4-3; 7 nucleotides line up with TRBD1. The sequencing sample was made of PBMCs. The clonotype originates from a woman aged 18 to 35 in good health. CDR3 DNA sequence: TGCGCCAGCAGCCGAGGCACAGGGGCTGAGTACAAAAACATTCAGTACTTC. Translating gives CASSRGTGAEYKNIQYF.